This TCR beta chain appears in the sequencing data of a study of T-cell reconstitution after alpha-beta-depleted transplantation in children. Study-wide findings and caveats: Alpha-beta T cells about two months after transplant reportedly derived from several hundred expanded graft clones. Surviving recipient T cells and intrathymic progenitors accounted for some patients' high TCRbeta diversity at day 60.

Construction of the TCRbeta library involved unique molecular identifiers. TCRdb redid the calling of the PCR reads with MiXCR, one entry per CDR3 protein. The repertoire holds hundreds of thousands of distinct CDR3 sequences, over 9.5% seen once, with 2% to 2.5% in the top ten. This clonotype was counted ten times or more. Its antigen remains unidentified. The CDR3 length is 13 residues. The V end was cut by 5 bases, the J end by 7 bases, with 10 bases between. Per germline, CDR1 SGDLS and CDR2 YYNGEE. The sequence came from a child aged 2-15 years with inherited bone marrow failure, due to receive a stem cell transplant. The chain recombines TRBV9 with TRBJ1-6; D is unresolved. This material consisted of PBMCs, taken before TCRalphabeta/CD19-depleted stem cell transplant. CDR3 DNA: TGTGCCAGCAGTAGACAAAGCAATTCACCCCTCCACTTT. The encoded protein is CASSRQSNSPLHF.